Listed below are T cell receptor beta chains from one sample, sequenced in a study of blood T cell repertoires in COVID-19. TCRdb's copy holds only in-frame clones and misses some; the assay was immunoSEQ multiplex PCR. The sample has around 80,000 clones, 75% to 90% seen once; the top ten hold roughly 12%. The source material was peripheral blood. All receptors derive from a man aged 50 to 60 with COVID-19, enrolled during active disease. The CDR3 runs from the conserved cysteine through the conserved F or W. Each record gives: D gene, V gene, J gene, clone size, CDR3 DNA, CDR3 protein. D genes are given only for firm matches. The size of a clone is reported for some rows only, either as once, few or many, or as a class for expanded clones.

TRBD1	TRBV11-3	TRBJ2-1	few	TGTGCCAGCAGTTTCCAAGGACAGGGAGACAATGAGCAGTTCTTC	CASSFQGQGDNEQFF
.	TRBV9	TRBJ2-3	.	TGTGCCAGCAGCGAACACGCCGGGACTTATCGCACAGATACGCAGTATTTT	CASSEHAGTYRTDTQYF
TRBD2	TRBV4-1	TRBJ2-1	.	TGCGCCAGCAGCCAAACAGCGGGAGGGGGAAATGAGCAGTTCTTC	CASSQTAGGGNEQFF
.	TRBV19	TRBJ1-5	.	TGTGCCAGTAAAACGGGGAGTCAGCCCCAGCATTTT	CASKTGSQPQHF
TRBD2	TRBV28	TRBJ2-7	.	TGTGCCACCAAACTAGCGGGAGGGGGCGAGCAGTACTTC	CATKLAGGGEQYF
.	TRBV18	TRBJ2-2	.	TGTGCCAGCTCCGCAAGAGGGACCGGGGAGCTGTTTTTT	CASSARGTGELFF
TRBD2	TRBV5-1	TRBJ2-1	.	TGCGCCAGCAGCCCGGGGGGCTCCTACAATGAGCAGTTCTTC	CASSPGGSYNEQFF
.	TRBV30	TRBJ2-3	.	TGTGCCTGGTCCGCAGGTTCTAGCACAGATACGCAGTATTTT	CAWSAGSSTDTQYF
.	TRBV11-2	TRBJ2-1	.	TGTGCCAGCAGCTTAGGTAGTGGGGGCAGTGAGCAGTTCTTC	CASSLGSGGSEQFF
.	TRBV13	TRBJ1-2	.	TGTGCCAGCAGCTTAGAGACAAGAGACTATGGCTACACCTTC	CASSLETRDYGYTF
TRBD1	TRBV10-1	TRBJ2-7	.	TGCGCCAGCAGTACCAGGACAGGGCATTACGAGCAGTACTTC	CASSTRTGHYEQYF